This TCR beta chain was identified during a study of pediatric ulcerative colitis. Study observations and caveats: Rectal pinch biopsies may include blood-derived T cells. Acute severe colitis showed lower rectal diversity from clonal expansions. Ulcerative colitis patients shared more blood-rectal clones than controls. This repertoire reflects total lymphocytes rather than subpopulations like regulatory T cells.

The sample holds one count of this clone. Its antigen remains unidentified. The CDR3 is 16 amino acids. Unmatched junction bases numbered 8, after V lost 3 bases and J lost 3 bases. From germline, CDR1 is MRHNA and CDR2 SNTAGT. Measured with immunoSEQ multiplex PCR; TCRdb has only the in-frame clones, and not every one. The sample consists of 20,000 to 30,000 clones, more than 65% of them appearing once. One to two pinch biopsies were taken from the rectum during colonoscopy. Sequencing used gut tissue. This chain joins TRBV6-4 and TRBJ2-1; 7 bases align to TRBD2. This receptor was obtained from a boy aged 5 to 17 with severe ulcerative colitis. CDR3 nucleotide sequence: TGTGCCAGCAGTGAGGTAGGGAGCGGGGACTACAATGAGCAGTTCTTC. Translation: CASSEVGSGDYNEQFF.